In this sample, the clone carrying this T cell receptor delta chain is medium-sized (0.01 to 0.1%). Its antigen is unidentified. The data were taken from a study of gammadelta T cells in human blood. General observations from the study: Polyclonal expansion of innate γδ T cells after birth appeared microbially driven.

V lost 0 bases, J lost 4 bases, and 22 bases stayed unmatched. CDR3 length: 23 amino acids. Germline V gene sequence: CDR1 TSWWSYY, CDR2 QGS. TCRdb re-called the RT-PCR reads through CATT. There are approximately 1,800 delta-chain clones in the sample; roughly 6.8% occur only once, and 7% to 9% lies in the top ten. The sample comprised non-Vgamma9Vdelta2 gamma-delta T cells from fetal blood. The sequence derives from a human fetus. The chain has TRDV1 and TRDJ2; 11 bases line up with TRDD3. The DNA of the CDR3 is TGTGCTCTTGGGGAACTATTCTTCCTACTGGGGGATAAGGAGGTAAGCGGGACAGCACAACTCTTCTTT. The encoded protein is CALGELFFLLGDKEVSGTAQLFF.